The 13 T cell receptor beta chains below all came from one sample that was sequenced in a study of blood T cells in healthy people across ages (dated by TCRdb to the mid-2010s). Libraries came from 5' RACE. The sequencer was an Illumina HiSeq 2500. A second PCR of 7 to 11 cycles was run with a J-beta primer mix and a sample-barcoded 5' primer. TCRdb reprocessed the public reads (quality trimming at Q25 with fastp, clone calling with MiXCR) and kept in-frame beta chains. Each CDR3 protein gets just one entry, which takes the most common genes and DNA from the rows behind it. For this sample there are about 640,000 distinct CDR3 sequences; under 65% appear just once. Approximately 40% of the sample is taken by the ten largest. Input material: blood. These receptors were obtained from a man in his 60s in good health.

This clonotype was seen a few times. The chain employs TRBV7-2 and TRBJ2-3; 10 bases are shared with TRBD2. The CDR3 runs 14 residues. V was pared by 5 bases and J by 6 bases, with 5 bases of the junction left unmatched. Germline-derived CDR1 and CDR2 are SGHTA and FQGNSA. CDR3: CASSPGLAKDTQYF. Written as DNA, the CDR3 is TGTGCCAGCAGCCCGGGACTAGCGAAGGATACGCAGTATTTT.

J is TRBJ2-6 and V is TRBV20-1; the match to TRBD2 covers 7 bases. V lost 5 bases to trimming and J lost 7 bases; unmatched junction nucleotides: 8. Germline V gene sequence: CDR1 DFQATT, CDR2 SNEGSKA (reference sequence). The CDR3 sequence is 14 residues long. The CDR3, as DNA: TGCAGTGCTGGCGGGACTATCCGCGCCAACGTCCTGACTTTC. It translates to CSAGGTIRANVLTF.

Only a few counts were recorded for this clonotype. The chain carries TRBV9 and TRBJ1-4; tentatively, D is TRBD1 (5 bases). This CDR3 contains 14 residues. CDR1 is SGDLS and CDR2 is YYNGEE in the germline V gene. Trimming removed 4 bases from V and 7 bases from J, with 14 bases in between. The CDR3 DNA is TGTGCCAGCAGCACCGGGGCAGGGTCTGAAAAACTGTTTTTT. This gives the protein CASSTGAGSEKLFF.

This clonotype has a handful of counts. This chain connects TRBV4-1 to TRBJ2-3, with D hard to call. The germline V and J ends were trimmed by 0 bases and 6 bases, with 10 bases remaining between them. The CDR3 spans 14 residues. The germline V gene has CDR1 MGHRA and CDR2 YSYEKL. This CDR3 is CASSQDSSRDTQYF. The CDR3 DNA reads TGCGCCAGCAGCCAAGATAGTAGCAGGGATACGCAGTATTTT.

The chain employs TRBV12-3 or TRBV12-4 and TRBJ2-7; D may be TRBD1 or TRBD2 (6 bases each). V dropped 6 bases and J dropped 1 base, with 19 bases sitting between them. CDR3 length: 16 amino acids. CDR3 sequence: CASRPQRGVPSYEQYF. CDR3 DNA: TGTGCCAGCAGACCACAGAGGGGGGTCCCTTCCTACGAGCAGTACTTC.

This clonotype was observed a few times. The gene calls are TRBV28 and TRBJ2-5; perhaps TRBD1 as D (6 bases). The CDR3 runs to 16 residues. CDR1 and CDR2 from the germline V gene are MDHEN and SYDVKM. V dropped 3 bases and J dropped 2 bases, with 16 bases sitting between them. The CDR3 protein is CASSFNGAGQQETQYF. Written as DNA, the CDR3 is TGTGCCAGCAGTTTTAATGGCGCCGGACAGCAAGAGACCCAGTACTTC.

The chain joins TRBV27 to TRBJ2-4; 9 bases map to TRBD1. The germline CDR1 and CDR2 sequences are MNHEY and SMNVEV (reference sequence). The CDR3 length is 17 residues. V shed 4 bases and J 2 bases; nucleotides not matched to a gene: 9. CDR3 in amino acids: CASSSPHRGQSKNIQYF. The CDR3 nucleotides are TGTGCCAGCAGTTCCCCCCACAGGGGGCAATCCAAAAACATTCAGTACTTC.

The chain links TRBV29-1 to TRBJ2-1; TRBD2 matches at 11 bases. Germline V gene data show CDR1 as SQVTM and CDR2 as ANQGSEA. The CDR3 has 15 residues. V trimming: 6 bases; J trimming: 8 bases; junction bases outside the gene matches: 12. In nucleotides, the CDR3 is TGCAGCGTACCCAAGGGGCTAGCGGGGGGCTATGAGCAGTTCTTC. It specifies CSVPKGLAGGYEQFF.

The rearrangement joins TRBV5-1 to TRBJ1-6; TRBD1 matches 7 bases. Trimming cost V 3 bases and J 3 bases; bases outside gene matches: 3. This CDR3 contains 15 residues. Germline CDR1 reads SGHRS; CDR2 reads YFSETQ. The CDR3 region is CASSYDRDYNSPLHF. As DNA, the CDR3 is TGCGCCAGCAGCTACGACAGGGACTATAATTCACCCCTCCACTTT.

The chain employs TRBV7-2 and TRBJ1-2; no firm D call. V lost 2 bases and J lost 0, with 7 bases in between. The CDR3 is made up of 14 amino acids. Germline-derived CDR1 and CDR2 are SGHTA and FQGNSA. This chain's CDR3 is CASSLLGSNYGYTF. Written as DNA, the CDR3 is TGTGCCAGCAGCTTACTGGGTTCTAACTATGGCTACACCTTC. The entire variable domain, with the rest obtained from reference TRBV7-2 and TRBJ1-2, is as follows: GAGVSQSPSNKVTEKGKDVELRCDPISGHTALYWYRQSLGQGLEFLIYFQGNSAPDKSGLPSDRFSAERTGGSVSTLTIQRTQQEDSAVYLCASSLLGSNYGYTFGSGTRLTVV.

This chain joins TRBV5-1 and TRBJ2-3; D tentatively fits TRBD1 or TRBD2 (6 bases each). Looked up from germline, CDR1 is SGHRS and CDR2 is YFSETQ. V was trimmed by 1 base and J by 1 base, leaving 10 bases between them. The CDR3 sequence is 15 residues long. For the CDR3, the DNA is TGCGCCAGCAGCTTGACGGGGGCCCGCACAGATACGCAGTATTTT. Translated, it gives CASSLTGARTDTQYF.

The rearrangement links TRBV2 to TRBJ2-1; 7 nucleotides match TRBD2. V dropped 1 base and J dropped 2; count of bases not matched to a gene: 2. There are 15 residues in the CDR3. Germline lookup yields CDR1 SNHLY and CDR2 FYNNEI. CDR3 sequence: CASSEGAGAYNEQFF. The CDR3, as DNA: TGTGCCAGCAGTGAAGGGGCGGGGGCCTACAATGAGCAGTTCTTC. The full variable domain, completed using reference TRBV2 and TRBJ2-1, is EPEVTQTPSHQVTQMGQEVILRCVPISNHLYFYWYRQILGQKVEFLVSFYNNEISEKSEIFDDQFSVERPDGSNFTLKIRSTKLEDSAMYFCASSEGAGAYNEQFFGPGTRLTVL.

Comment on this clonotype: Just one base apart from a much larger clone, this may be a read error. V gene TRBV14 combines with J gene TRBJ1-4; 8 nucleotides line up with TRBD1. The CDR3 totals 14 residues. CDR1 SGHDN and CDR2 FVKESK come from the germline V gene. The CDR3 is CVSSRDRFNEKLFF. DNA of the CDR3: TGTGTCAGCAGCCGGGACAGGTTTAATGAAAAACTGTTTTTT.